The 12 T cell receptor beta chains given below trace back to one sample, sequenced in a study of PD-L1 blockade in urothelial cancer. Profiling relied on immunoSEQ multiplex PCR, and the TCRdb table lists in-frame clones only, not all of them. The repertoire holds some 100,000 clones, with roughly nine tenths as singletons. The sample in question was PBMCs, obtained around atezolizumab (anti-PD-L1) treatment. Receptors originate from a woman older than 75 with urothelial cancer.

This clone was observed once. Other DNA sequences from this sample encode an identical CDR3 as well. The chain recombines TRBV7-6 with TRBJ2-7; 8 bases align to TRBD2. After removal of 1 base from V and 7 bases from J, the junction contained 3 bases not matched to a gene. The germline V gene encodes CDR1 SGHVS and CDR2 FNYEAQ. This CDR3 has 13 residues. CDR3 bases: TGTGCCAGCAGCTTAGTAGCGGGAAGGGAGCAGTACTTC. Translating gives CASSLVAGREQYF.

The chain's CDR3 is CASSLDVIAANTGELFF. CDR3 nucleotide sequence: TGTGCCAGCAGCCTTGACGTCATAGCGGCTAACACCGGGGAGCTGTTTTTT. The V gene is TRBV4-2, the J gene TRBJ2-2, with D possibly being TRBD2 (6 bases). This CDR3 is built from 17 residues. V gave up 4 bases and J gave up 2 bases, with 17 bases separating them. Germline V lookup: CDR1 LGHNA, CDR2 YNFKEQ.

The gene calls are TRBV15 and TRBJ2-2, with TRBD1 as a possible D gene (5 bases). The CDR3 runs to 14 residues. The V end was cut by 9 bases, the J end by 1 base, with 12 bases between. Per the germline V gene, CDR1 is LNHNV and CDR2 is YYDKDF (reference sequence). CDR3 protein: CATKGHLNTGELFF. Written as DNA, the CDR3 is TGTGCCACGAAAGGACACCTGAACACCGGGGAGCTGTTTTTT.

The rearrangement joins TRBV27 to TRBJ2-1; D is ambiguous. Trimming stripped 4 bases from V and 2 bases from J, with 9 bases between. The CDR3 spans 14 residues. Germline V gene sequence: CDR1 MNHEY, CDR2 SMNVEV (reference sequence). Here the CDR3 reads CASSYLGPYNEQFF. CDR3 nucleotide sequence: TGTGCCAGCAGTTACCTAGGCCCCTACAATGAGCAGTTCTTC.

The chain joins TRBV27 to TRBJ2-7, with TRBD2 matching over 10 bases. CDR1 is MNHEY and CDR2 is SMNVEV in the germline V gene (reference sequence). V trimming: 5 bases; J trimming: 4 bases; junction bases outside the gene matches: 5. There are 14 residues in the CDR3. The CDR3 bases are TGTGCCAGCAGTGCGTCGGGACTAGCGTACGAGCAGTACTTC. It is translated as CASSASGLAYEQYF.

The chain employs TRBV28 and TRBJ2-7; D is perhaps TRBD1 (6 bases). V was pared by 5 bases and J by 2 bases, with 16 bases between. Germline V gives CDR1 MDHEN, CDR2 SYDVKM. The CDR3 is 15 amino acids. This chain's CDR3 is CASSPPRAGAYEQYF. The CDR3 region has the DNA TGTGCCAGCAGTCCCCCCCGGGCAGGGGCCTACGAGCAGTACTTC.

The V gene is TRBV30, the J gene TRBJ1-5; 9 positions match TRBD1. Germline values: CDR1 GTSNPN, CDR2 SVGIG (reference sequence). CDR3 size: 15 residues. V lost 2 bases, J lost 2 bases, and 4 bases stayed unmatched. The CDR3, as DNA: TGTGCCTGGAGTCGACGGGACAGGGGCAATCAGCCCCAGCATTTT. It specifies CAWSRRDRGNQPQHF.

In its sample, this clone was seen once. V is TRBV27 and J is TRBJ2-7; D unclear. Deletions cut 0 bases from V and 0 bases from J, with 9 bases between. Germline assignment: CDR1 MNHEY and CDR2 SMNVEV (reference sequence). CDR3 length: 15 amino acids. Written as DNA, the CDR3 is TGTGCCAGCAGTTTATCCTTCTTGAGCTCCTACGAGCAGTACTTC. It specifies CASSLSFLSSYEQYF.

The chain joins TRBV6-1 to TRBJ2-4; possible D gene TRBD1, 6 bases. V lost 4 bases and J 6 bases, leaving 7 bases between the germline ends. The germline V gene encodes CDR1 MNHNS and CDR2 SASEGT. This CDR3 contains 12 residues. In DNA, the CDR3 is TGTGCCAGCAGTGCGGACAGAAACATTCAGTACTTC. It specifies CASSADRNIQYF.

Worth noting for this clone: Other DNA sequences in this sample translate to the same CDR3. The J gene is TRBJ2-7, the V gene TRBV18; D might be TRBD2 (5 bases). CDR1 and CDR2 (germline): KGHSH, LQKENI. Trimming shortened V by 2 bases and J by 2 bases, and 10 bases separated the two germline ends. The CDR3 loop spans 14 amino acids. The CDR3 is CASSPGSGTYEQYF. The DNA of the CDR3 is TGTGCCAGCTCACCAGGGTCGGGGACCTACGAGCAGTACTTC.

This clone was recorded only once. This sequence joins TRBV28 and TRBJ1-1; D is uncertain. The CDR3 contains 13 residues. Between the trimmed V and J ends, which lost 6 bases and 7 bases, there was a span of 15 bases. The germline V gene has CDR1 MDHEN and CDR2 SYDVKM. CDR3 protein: CASSRERALEAFF. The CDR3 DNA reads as TGTGCCAGCAGCCGGGAGAGGGCGCTTGAAGCTTTCTTT.

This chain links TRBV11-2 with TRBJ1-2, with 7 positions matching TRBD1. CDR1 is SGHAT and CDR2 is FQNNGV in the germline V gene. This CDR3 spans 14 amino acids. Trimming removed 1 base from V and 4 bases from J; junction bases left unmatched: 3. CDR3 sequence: CASSLAGQAYGYTF. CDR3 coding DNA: TGTGCCAGCAGCTTAGCCGGACAGGCCTATGGCTACACCTTC.